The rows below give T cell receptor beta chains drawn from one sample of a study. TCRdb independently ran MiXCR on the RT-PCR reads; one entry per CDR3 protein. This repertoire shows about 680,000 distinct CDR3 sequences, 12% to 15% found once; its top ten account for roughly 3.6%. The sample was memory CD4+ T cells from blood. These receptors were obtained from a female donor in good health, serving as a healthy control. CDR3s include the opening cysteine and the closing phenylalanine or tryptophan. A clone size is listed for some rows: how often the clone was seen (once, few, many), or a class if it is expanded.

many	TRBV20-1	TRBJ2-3	CSAPGQTDTQYF
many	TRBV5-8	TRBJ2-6	CASSLLPDNSGANVLTF
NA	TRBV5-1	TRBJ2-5	CASTTGQETQYF
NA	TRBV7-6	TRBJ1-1	CASSLARVGLGTEAFF
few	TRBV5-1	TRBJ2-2	CASSLAVANTGELFF
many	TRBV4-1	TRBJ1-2	CASSQDDSTLPTYGYTF
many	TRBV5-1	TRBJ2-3	CASSFTGGGTDTQYF
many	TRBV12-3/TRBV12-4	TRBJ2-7	CASSPPRGPRTYEQYF
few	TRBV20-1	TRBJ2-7	CSAPPGGAGVYEQYF
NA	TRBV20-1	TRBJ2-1	CSANEGTSGSNEQFF
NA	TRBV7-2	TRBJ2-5	CASSSQQATQETQYF
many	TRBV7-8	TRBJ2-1	CASRSDVGFHYNEQFF
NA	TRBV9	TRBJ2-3	CASSATGGTVTDTQYF